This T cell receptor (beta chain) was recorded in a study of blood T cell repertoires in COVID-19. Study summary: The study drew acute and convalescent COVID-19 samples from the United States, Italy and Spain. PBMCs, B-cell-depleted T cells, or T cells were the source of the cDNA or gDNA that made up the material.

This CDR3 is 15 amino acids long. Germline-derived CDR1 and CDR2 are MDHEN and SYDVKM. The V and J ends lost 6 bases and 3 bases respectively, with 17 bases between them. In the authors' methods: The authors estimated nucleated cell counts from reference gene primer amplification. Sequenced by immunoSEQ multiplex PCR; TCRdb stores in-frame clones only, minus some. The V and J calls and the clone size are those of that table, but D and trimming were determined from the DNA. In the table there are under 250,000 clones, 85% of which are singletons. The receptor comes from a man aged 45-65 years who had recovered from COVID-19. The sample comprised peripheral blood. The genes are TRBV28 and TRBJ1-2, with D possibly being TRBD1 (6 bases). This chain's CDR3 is CASSLQGSSYYGYTF. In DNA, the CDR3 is TGTGCCAGCAGCCTACAGGGCTCCTCCTACTATGGCTACACCTTC.